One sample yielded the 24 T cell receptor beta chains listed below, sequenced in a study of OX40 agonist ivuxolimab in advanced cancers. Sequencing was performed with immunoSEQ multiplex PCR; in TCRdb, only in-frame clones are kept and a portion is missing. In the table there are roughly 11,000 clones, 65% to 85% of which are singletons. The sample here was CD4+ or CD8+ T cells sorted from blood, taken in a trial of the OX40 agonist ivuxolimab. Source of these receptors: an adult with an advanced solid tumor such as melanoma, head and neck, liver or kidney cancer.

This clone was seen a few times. CDR3 residues: CASSNRDRCSYEQYF. CDR3 coding DNA: TGTGCCAGCAGCAACCGGGACCGATGCTCCTACGAGCAGTACTTC. V and J are TRBV5-8 and TRBJ2-7; D may be TRBD1 or TRBD2 (5 bases each). The CDR3 loop spans 15 amino acids. V lost 4 bases and J lost 0, with 14 bases in between. The germline V gene encodes CDR1 SGHTS and CDR2 YDEGEE. The full variable domain, in which reference TRBV5-8 and TRBJ2-7 provide the parts outside the CDR3, is EAGVTQSPTHLIKTRGQQATLRCSPISGHTSVYWYQQALGLGLQFLLWYDEGEERNRGNFPPRFSGRQFPNYSSELNVNALELEDSALYLCASSNRDRCSYEQYFGPGTRLTVT.

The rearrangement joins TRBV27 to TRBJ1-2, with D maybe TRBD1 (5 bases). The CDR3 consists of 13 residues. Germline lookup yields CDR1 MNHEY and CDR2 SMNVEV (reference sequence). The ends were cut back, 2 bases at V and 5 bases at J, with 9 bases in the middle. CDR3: CASSLRAGYGYTF. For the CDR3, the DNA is TGTGCCAGCAGTTTAAGAGCAGGGTATGGCTACACCTTC.

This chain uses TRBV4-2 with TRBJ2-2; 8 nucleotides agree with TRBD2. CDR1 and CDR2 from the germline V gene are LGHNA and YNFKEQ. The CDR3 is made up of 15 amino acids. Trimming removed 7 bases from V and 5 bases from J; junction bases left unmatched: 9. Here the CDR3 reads CASNLVAGTTGELFF. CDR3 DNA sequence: TGTGCCAGCAACCTCGTAGCGGGAACGACCGGGGAGCTGTTTTTT.

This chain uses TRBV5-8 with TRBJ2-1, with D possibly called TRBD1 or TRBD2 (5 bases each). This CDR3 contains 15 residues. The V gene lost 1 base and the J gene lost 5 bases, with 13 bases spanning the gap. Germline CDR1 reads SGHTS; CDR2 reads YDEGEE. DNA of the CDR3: TGTGCCAGCAGCTTGATGGGACCCGGGGACAATGAGCAGTTCTTC. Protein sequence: CASSLMGPGDNEQFF.

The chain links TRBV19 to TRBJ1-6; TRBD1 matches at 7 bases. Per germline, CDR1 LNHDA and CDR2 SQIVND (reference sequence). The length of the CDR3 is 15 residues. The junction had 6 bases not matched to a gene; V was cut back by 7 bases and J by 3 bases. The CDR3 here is CASTETGYYNSPLHF. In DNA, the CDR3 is TGTGCCAGTACCGAGACAGGGTACTATAATTCACCCCTCCACTTT.

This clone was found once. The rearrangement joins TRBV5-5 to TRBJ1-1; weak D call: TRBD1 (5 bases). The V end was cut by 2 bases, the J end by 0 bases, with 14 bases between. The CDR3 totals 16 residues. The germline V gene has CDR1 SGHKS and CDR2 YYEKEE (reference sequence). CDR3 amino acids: CASSLRRGSVNTEAFF. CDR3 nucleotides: TGTGCCAGCAGCTTAAGAAGGGGTTCAGTGAACACTGAAGCTTTCTTT.

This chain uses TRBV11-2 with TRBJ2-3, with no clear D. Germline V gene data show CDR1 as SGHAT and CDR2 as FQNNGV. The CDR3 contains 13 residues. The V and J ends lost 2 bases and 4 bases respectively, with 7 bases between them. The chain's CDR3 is CASSLFGADTQYF. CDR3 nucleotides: TGTGCCAGCAGCTTATTTGGGGCAGATACGCAGTATTTT.

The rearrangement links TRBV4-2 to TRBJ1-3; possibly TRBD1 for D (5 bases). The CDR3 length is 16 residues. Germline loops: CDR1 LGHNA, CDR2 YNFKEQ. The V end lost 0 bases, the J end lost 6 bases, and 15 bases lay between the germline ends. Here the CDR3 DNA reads TGTGCCAGCAGCCAAGAACTGACAGACGGCGTAAACACCATATATTTT. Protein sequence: CASSQELTDGVNTIYF.

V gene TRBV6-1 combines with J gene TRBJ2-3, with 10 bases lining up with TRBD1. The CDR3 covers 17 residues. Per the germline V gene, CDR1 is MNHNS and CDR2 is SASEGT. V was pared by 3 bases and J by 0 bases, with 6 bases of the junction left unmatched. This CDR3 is CASSEWDRGSSTDTQYF. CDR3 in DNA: TGTGCCAGCAGTGAGTGGGACAGGGGTTCTAGCACAGATACGCAGTATTTT.

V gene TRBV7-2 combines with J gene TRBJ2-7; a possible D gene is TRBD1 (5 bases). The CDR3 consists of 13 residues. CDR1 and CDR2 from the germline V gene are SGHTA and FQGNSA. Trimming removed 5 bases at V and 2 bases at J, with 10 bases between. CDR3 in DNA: TGTGCCAGCAGCCCCAGGGTAACCTACGAGCAGTACTTC. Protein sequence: CASSPRVTYEQYF.

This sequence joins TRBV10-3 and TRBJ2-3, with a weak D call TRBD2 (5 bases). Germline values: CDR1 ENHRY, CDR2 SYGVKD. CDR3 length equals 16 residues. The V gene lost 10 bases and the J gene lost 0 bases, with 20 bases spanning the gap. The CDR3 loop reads CASYSESGPSTDTQYF. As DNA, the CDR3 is TGTGCCAGCTATAGCGAGAGCGGTCCTAGCACAGATACGCAGTATTTT.

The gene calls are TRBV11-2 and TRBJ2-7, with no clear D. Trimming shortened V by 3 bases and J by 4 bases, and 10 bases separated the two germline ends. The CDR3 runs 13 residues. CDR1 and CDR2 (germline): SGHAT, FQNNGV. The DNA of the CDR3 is TGTGCCAGCAGCTTGGTACCCCTATACGAGCAGTACTTC. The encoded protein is CASSLVPLYEQYF.

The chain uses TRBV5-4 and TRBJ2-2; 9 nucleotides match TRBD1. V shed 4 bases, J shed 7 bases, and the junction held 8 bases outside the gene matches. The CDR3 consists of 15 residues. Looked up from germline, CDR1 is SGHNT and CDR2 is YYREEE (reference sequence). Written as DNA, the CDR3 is TGTGCCAGCAGCGGCGGACAGGGGAGAATCGGGGAGCTGTTTTTT. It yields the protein CASSGGQGRIGELFF.

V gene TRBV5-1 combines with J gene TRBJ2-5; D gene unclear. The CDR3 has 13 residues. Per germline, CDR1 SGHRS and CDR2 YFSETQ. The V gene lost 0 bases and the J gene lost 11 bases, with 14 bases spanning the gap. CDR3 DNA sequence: TGCGCCAGCAGCTTGGTGTCTTGGGAAGAGCAGTACTTC. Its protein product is CASSLVSWEEQYF.

The CDR3 DNA follows: TGTGCCAGCAGCGCCGGGGTTAGCTCCTACGAGCAGTACTTC. Its translation: CASSAGVSSYEQYF. This chain joins TRBV9 and TRBJ2-7, with D possibly matching TRBD2 (5 bases). V was cut by 3 bases and J by 0 bases, with 10 bases left in between. CDR1 and CDR2 (germline): SGDLS, YYNGEE. The CDR3 has 14 amino acids.

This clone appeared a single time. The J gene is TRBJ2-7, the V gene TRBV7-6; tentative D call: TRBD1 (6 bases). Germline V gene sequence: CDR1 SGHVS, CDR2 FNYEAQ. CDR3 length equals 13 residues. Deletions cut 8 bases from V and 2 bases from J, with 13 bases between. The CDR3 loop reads CASGAAGAYEQYF. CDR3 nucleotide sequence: TGTGCCAGCGGAGCGGCAGGGGCCTACGAGCAGTACTTC.

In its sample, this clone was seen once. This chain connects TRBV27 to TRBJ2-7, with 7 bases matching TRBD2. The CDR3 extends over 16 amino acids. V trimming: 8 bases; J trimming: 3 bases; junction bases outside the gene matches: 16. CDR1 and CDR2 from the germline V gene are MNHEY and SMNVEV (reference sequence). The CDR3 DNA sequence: TGTGCCAGCGGACACTTAGCGGGTAGCATAATCTACGAGCAGTACTTC. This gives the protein CASGHLAGSIIYEQYF.

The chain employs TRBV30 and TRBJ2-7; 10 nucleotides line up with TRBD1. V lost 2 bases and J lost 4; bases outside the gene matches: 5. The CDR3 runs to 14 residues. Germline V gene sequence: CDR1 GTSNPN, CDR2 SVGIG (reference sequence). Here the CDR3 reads CAWSLGQGLYEQYF. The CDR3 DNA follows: TGTGCCTGGAGTCTGGGACAGGGGTTATACGAGCAGTACTTC.

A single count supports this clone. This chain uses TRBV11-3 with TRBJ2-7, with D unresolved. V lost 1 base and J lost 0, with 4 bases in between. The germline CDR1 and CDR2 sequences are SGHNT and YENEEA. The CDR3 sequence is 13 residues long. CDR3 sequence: CASSLVISYEQYF. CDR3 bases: TGTGCCAGCAGCTTAGTCATCTCCTACGAGCAGTACTTC.

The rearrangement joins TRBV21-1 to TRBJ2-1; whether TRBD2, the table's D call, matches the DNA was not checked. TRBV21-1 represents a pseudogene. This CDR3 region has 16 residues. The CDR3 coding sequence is TGTGCCAGCAGCACTCGACTAGCGGTGACCGTAAATGAGCAGTTCTTC. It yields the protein CASSTRLAVTVNEQFF.

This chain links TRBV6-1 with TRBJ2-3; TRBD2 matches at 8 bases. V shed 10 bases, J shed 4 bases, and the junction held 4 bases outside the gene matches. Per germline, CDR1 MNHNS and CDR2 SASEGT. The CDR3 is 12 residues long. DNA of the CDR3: TGTGCCACCCGGGAGGGGGCAGATACGCAGTATTTT. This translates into CATREGADTQYF.

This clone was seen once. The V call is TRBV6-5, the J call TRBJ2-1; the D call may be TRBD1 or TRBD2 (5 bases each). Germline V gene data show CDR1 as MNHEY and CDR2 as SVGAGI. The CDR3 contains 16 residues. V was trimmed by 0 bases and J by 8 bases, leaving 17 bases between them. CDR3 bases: TGTGCCAGCAGTTACTCGAATCCCCGGGGCGCCGATGAGCAGTTCTTC. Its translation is CASSYSNPRGADEQFF.

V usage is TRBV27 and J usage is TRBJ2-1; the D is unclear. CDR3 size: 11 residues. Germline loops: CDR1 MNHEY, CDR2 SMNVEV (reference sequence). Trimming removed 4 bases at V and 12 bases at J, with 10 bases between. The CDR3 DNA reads TGTGCCAGCAGTTCCAGACGGAGGCAGTTCTTC. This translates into CASSSRRRQFF.

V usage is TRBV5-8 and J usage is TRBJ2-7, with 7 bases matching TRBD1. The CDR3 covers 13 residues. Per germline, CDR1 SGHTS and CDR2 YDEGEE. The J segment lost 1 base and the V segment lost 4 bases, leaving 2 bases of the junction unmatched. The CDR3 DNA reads TGTGCCAGCAGCCTGGGACAGTCCTACGAGCAGTACTTC. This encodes CASSLGQSYEQYF.